This T cell receptor (beta chain) was found in a study of lymphopenia after photon versus proton radiotherapy. The CDR3 has 12 residues. Trimming left V 1 base short and J 7 bases short, with 7 bases between. Germline values: CDR1 MNHNS, CDR2 SASEGT. Study-level points and caveats: Photon-treated patients lost naive T cells and TCR diversity; proton-treated stayed stable. After lymphocyte nadir, photon-treated repertoires showed oligoclonal expansion, especially CD8+ Temra. A bigger post-nadir fall in TCR diversity correlated inversely with survival time in deceased patients.

Libraries were prepared by immunoSEQ multiplex PCR; TCRdb keeps only in-frame clonotypes and omits some of them. The data contain 55,000 to 70,000 clones, roughly 93% of them singletons. Remarks on this clone: Its cognate antigen is unknown.

The sample here was peripheral blood, taken from a patient treated with photon-based radiotherapy. The sequence came from a woman in her 70s with pancreatic cancer. The chain recombines TRBV6-1 with TRBJ1-2, with D unclear. DNA of the CDR3: TGTGCCAGCAGTGAAGTAAAGGGTGGCTACACCTTC. This gives the protein CASSEVKGGYTF.